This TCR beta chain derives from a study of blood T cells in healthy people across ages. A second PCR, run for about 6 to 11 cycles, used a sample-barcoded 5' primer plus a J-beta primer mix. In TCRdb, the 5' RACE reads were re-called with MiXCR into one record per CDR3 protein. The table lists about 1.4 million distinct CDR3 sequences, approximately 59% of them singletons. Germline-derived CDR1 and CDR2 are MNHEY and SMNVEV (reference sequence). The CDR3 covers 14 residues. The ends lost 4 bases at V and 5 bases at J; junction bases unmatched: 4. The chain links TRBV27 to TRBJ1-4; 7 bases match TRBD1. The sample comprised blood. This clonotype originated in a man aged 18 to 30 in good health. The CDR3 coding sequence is TGTGCCAGCAGTTCGGGACAGTTGAATGAAAAACTGTTTTTT. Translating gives CASSSGQLNEKLFF.